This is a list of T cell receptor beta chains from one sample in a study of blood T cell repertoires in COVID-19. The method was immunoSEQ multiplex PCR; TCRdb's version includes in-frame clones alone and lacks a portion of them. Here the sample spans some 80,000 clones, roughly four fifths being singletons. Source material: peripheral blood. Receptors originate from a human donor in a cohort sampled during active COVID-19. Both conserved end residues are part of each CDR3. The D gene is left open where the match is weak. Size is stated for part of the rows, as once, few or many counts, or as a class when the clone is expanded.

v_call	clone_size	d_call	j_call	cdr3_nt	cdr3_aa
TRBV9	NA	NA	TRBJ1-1	TGTGCCAGCACCGCATGGGACACCCTCCCGAACACTGAAGCTTTCTTT	CASTAWDTLPNTEAFF
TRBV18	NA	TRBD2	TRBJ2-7	TGTGCCAGCTCACCAGGACCTATTCTAGCGGGGAGACCCTACGAGCAGTACTTC	CASSPGPILAGRPYEQYF
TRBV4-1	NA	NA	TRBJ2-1	TGCGCCAGCAGCCAAGTGGGCCAGGTGGGCAATGAGCAGTTCTTC	CASSQVGQVGNEQFF
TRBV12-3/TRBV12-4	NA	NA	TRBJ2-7	TGTGCCAGCAGTTTAGTCCGGACTCCGGAGCAGTACTTC	CASSLVRTPEQYF
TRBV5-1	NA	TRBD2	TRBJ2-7	TGCGCCAGCAGCTTGGGAGGCGGGGGGGCCATGAGCTACGAGCAGTACTTC	CASSLGGGGAMSYEQYF
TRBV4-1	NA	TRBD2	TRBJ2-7	TGCGCCAGCAGCCAAGATCTAGCGGGGAAATACGAGCAGTACTTC	CASSQDLAGKYEQYF
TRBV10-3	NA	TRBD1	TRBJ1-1	TGTGCCTCCTCAACCCGGACAGGGGAAGGTGAAGCTTTCTTT	CASSTRTGEGEAFF
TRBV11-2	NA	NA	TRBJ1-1	TGTGCCAGCAGCTTAGATAGACAGACCACGAACACTGAAGCTTTCTTT	CASSLDRQTTNTEAFF
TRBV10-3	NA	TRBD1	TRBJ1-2	TGTGCCATCTCCCAGGGGGACCCAGTTGGCTACACCTTC	CAISQGDPVGYTF
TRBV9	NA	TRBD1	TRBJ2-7	TGTGCCAGCAGCGTAGTCACAGGGGAGACCCACGAGCAGTACTTC	CASSVVTGETHEQYF
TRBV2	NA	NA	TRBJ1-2	TGTGCCAGCAGTGAAGGGAGGAATCCTAACTATGGCTACACCTTC	CASSEGRNPNYGYTF
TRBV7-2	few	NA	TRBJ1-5	TGTGCCAGCAGCTCCAAGGGGGGGCAGCCCCAGCATTTT	CASSSKGGQPQHF
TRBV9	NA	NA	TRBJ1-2	TGTGCCAGCAGCCCCCCAGGGATTGGCTACACCTTC	CASSPPGIGYTF
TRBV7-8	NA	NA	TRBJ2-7	TGTGCCAGCAGCTTAAACAGGGATTACGAGCAGTACTTC	CASSLNRDYEQYF
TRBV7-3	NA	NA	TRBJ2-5	TGTGCCAGCAGCCGAAGGGGGGGGCCGCTCGAGACCCAGTACTTC	CASSRRGGPLETQYF
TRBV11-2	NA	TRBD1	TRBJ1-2	TGTGCCAGCAGCCAAGCGGACAGGGGGCTGTGGGGCTACACCTTC	CASSQADRGLWGYTF
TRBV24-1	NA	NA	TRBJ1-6	TGTGCCACCAGTATAGGCAGGCAACTCAGCTCCTATAATTCACCCCTCCACTTT	CATSIGRQLSSYNSPLHF
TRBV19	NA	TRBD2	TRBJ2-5	TGTGCCAGTAGTATCAAGACTAGCGGGGGGGAGACCCAGTACTTC	CASSIKTSGGETQYF